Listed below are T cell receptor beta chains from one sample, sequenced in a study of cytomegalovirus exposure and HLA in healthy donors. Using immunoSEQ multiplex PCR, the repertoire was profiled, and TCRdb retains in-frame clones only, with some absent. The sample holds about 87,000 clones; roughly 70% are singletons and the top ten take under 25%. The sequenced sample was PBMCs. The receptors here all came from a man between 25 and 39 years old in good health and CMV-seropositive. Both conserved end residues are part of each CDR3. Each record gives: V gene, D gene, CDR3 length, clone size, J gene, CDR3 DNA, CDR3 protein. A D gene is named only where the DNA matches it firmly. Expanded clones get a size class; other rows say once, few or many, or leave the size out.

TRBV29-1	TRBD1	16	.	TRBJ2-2	TGCAGCGTTGAAGGTGGGGACAGGGGGCCCACCGGGGAGCTGTTTTTT	CSVEGGDRGPTGELFF
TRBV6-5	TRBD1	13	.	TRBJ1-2	TGTGCCAGCAGAGTCGGACAGGGCGATGGCTACACCTTC	CASRVGQGDGYTF
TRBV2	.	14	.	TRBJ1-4	TGTGCCAGCAGTGTGGCAGTGCCTAATGAAAAACTGTTTTTT	CASSVAVPNEKLFF
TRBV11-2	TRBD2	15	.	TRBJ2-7	TGTGCCAGCAGCCTCATTAGCGGGATTACCTACGAGCAGTACTTC	CASSLISGITYEQYF
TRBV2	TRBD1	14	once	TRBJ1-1	TGTGCCAGCGTTAGGGACAGGGTGAACACTGAAGCTTTCTTT	CASVRDRVNTEAFF
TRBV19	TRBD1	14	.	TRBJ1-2	TGTGCCAGTAGTATATTGGACAGGGGGCATGGCTACACCTTC	CASSILDRGHGYTF
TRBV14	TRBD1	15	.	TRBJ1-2	TGTGCCAGCAGCCAATCGGACAGGGCCAACTATGGCTACACCTTC	CASSQSDRANYGYTF
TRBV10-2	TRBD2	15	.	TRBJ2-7	TGCGCCAGCAGTGAAATTGGCGGGAGGGAGGGCGAGCAGTACTTC	CASSEIGGREGEQYF
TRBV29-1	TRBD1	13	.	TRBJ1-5	TGCAGCGTCGCGGACAGGGGCAATCAGCCCCAGAATTTT	CSVADRGNQPQNF
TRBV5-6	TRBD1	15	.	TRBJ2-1	TGTGCCAGCAGCACGACAGGGACCCCCTACAATGAGCAGTTCTTC	CASSTTGTPYNEQFF
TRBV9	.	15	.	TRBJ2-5	TGTGCCAGCAGCGGATTCTCGACGGGAGTAGAGACCCAGTACTTC	CASSGFSTGVETQYF
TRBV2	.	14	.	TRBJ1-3	TGTGCCAGCAGAGAACAGGGATCTGGAAACACCATATATTTT	CASREQGSGNTIYF
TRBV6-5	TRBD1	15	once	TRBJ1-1	TGTGCCAGCAGTTTCTTACAGGGGGCGCGGACTGAAGCTTTCTTT	CASSFLQGARTEAFF
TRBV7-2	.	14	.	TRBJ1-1	TGTGCCAGCAGCTTAGAGGGAGATTACACTGAAGCTTTCTTT	CASSLEGDYTEAFF
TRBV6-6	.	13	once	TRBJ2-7	TGTGCCAGCAGCTTGGGGGGAGTCGGAGAGCAGTACTTC	CASSLGGVGEQYF
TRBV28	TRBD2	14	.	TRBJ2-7	TGTGCCACCCTTGGGGGGGTGAGCTCCTACGAGCAGTACTTC	CATLGGVSSYEQYF
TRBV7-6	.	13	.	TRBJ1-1	TGTGCCAGCAGCGTAGTCGGGAACACTGAAGCTTTCTTT	CASSVVGNTEAFF
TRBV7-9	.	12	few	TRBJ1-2	TGTGCCAGCAGCTCGGACAGCTATGGCTACACCTTC	CASSSDSYGYTF
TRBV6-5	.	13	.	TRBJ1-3	TGTGCCAGCAGATCAGGACAGGGAAACACCATATATTTT	CASRSGQGNTIYF
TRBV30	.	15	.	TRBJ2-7	TGTGCCTGGAGTAATTCGTATAGTTTGTACTACGAGCAGTACTTC	CAWSNSYSLYYEQYF
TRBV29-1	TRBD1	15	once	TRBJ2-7	TGCAGCGTCGCCGCCGAACCACAGGGGGCCAACGAGCAGTACTTC	CSVAAEPQGANEQYF
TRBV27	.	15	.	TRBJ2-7	TGTGCCAGCAGTCTCAGCGGCCAGGGGTCCTACGAGCAGTACTTC	CASSLSGQGSYEQYF
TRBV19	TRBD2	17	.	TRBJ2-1	TGTGCCAGTCAATACGGGGCGCTAGCGGGAGTCAGCAATGAGCAGTTCTTC	CASQYGALAGVSNEQFF
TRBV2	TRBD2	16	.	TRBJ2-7	TGTGCCAGCAGTTCGATAAGAGCGGGAGGGCCAATGGGGCAGTACTTC	CASSSIRAGGPMGQYF
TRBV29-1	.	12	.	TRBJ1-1	TGCAGCGGTTATTCAGGGTTAGCTGAAGCTTTCTTT	CSGYSGLAEAFF
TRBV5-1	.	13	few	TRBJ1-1	TGCGCCAGCAGCTTGAGTTCTGGGAGTGAAGCTTTCTTT	CASSLSSGSEAFF
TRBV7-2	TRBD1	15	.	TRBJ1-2	TGTGCCAGCAGCCGAGGGACAGGGGGAGGCTATGGCTACACCTTC	CASSRGTGGGYGYTF
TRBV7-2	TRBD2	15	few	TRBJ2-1	TGTGCCAGCAGCTTAGCGGTAGCGGGAGTAAATGAGCAGTTCTTC	CASSLAVAGVNEQFF
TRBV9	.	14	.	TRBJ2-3	TGTGCCAGCAGTCCTCCCCTACGGGCAGATACGCAGTATTTT	CASSPPLRADTQYF
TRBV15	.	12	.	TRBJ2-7	TGTGCCACCAGCGCCTACGAGAAAGAGCAGTACTTC	CATSAYEKEQYF
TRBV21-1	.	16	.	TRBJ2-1	TGTGCCAGCAACTTAGGGGCCCCGACCCCGTACAATGAGCAGTTCTTC	CASNLGAPTPYNEQFF
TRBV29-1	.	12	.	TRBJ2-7	TGCAGCGTTGAATCCAGCTCCTACGAGCAGTACTTC	CSVESSSYEQYF
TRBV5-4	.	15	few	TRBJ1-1	TGTGCCAGCAGCTTGGAAAGGGGAAGGAACACTGAAGCTTTCTTT	CASSLERGRNTEAFF
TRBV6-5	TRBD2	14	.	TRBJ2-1	TGTGCCAGCACGCTAGCGGGTTCCTACAATGAGCAGTTCTTC	CASTLAGSYNEQFF
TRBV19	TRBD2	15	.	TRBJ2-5	TGTGCCAGTAGTTGGGGACTACTCGGGGGGGAGACCCAGTACTTC	CASSWGLLGGETQYF
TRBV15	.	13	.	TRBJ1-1	TGTGCCACCAGCAGGGAGACGGGCACTGAAGCTTTCTTT	CATSRETGTEAFF
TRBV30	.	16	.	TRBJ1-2	TGTGCCTGGAGTGTACTCTTTATAGGGACATCGGACGGCTACACCTTC	CAWSVLFIGTSDGYTF
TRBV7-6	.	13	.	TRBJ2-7	TGTGCCAGCAGCCTGCGGGTGATTGATGAGCAGTACTTC	CASSLRVIDEQYF
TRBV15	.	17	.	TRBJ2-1	TGTGCCACCAGCAGAGATAGGTTGACGGGAGTACGGAATGAGCAGTTCTTC	CATSRDRLTGVRNEQFF
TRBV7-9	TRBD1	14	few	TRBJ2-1	TGTGCCAGCAGCTTGTTGGGACAGGCCAATGAGCAGTTCTTC	CASSLLGQANEQFF
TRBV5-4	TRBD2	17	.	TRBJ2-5	TGTGCCAGCAGCTTGCAAAGCGGGGGGGTCGGAAAGGAGACCCAGTACTTC	CASSLQSGGVGKETQYF
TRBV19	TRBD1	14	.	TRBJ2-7	TGTGCCAGTAGGCGGACAGGGGAAGACTACGAGCAGTACTTC	CASRRTGEDYEQYF
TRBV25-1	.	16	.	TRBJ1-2	TGTGCCAGCAGGGATACGGGGTCAGTACGGGACTATGGCTACACCTTC	CASRDTGSVRDYGYTF
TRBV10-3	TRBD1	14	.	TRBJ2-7	TGTGCCATCAGCAAGGGACAGGGAACCTACGAGCAGTACTTC	CAISKGQGTYEQYF
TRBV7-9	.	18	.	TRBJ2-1	TGTGCCAGCAGCTTAGGCGGGAGGGAGACAGGGGCCTACAATGAGCAGTTCTTC	CASSLGGRETGAYNEQFF
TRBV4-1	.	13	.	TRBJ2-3	TGCGCCAGCAGCCAACCCTCGTACGGTACGCAGTATTTT	CASSQPSYGTQYF
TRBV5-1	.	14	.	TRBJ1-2	TGCGCCAGCAGCTTGGATGGGAGCATCTATGGCTACACCTTC	CASSLDGSIYGYTF
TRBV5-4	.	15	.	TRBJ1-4	TGTGCCAGCAGCCAGGCTGGGGGCTCCCGTGAAAAACTGTTTTTT	CASSQAGGSREKLFF
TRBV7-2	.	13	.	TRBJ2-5	TGTGCCAGCAGCTGGGGGCCCCAAGAGACCCAGTACTTC	CASSWGPQETQYF
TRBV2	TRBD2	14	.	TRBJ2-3	TGTGCCAGCAGAAGACTAGCGAGCACAGATACGCAGTATTTT	CASRRLASTDTQYF
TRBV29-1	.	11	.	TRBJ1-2	TGCAGCGTCGGACAATCGAAGCTCTACACCTTC	CSVGQSKLYTF
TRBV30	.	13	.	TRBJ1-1	TGTGCCAAAAGAGGGCGCGGGGCCACTGAAGCTTTCTTT	CAKRGRGATEAFF
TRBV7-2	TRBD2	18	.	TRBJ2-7	TGTGCCAGCAGCTTATCGGGTCGACTAGCGGGAGGGGGGAACGAGCAGTACTTC	CASSLSGRLAGGGNEQYF
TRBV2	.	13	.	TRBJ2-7	TGTGCCAGCAGGCGGGACGGAGCGTACGAGCAGTACTTC	CASRRDGAYEQYF
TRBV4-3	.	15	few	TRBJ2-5	TGCGCCAGCAGCCGAACCTTTCGCAGCCAAGAGACCCAGTACTTC	CASSRTFRSQETQYF